Listed below are T cell receptor beta chains from one sample, sequenced in a study of metastatic and nonmetastatic thyroid tumors. TCRdb used MiXCR to call clones anew from the PCR reads. The table includes around 19,000 clones, roughly 20% detected once. What was sequenced was blood. The receptors originated from a female donor with papillary thyroid cancer or a benign thyroid nodule (not recorded which). Some clones in this sample may be carry-over from other donors' samples. CDR3s include the opening cysteine and the closing phenylalanine or tryptophan. D genes are given only for firm matches. A clone size is listed for some rows: how often the clone was seen (once, few, many), or a class if it is expanded.

many TRBJ1-1 - TRBV7-9 TGTGCCAGCAGCAGATGGACGGGGAACACTGAAGCTTTCTTT CASSRWTGNTEAFF
- TRBJ2-1 - TRBV2 TGTGCCAGCATATCAGGGTCGGGCGGGACATCTGACTACAATGAGCAGTTCTTC CASISGSGGTSDYNEQFF
many TRBJ2-3 - TRBV7-9 TGTGCCAGCAGCCTCAGCGCAGATACGCAGTATTTT CASSLSADTQYF
many TRBJ1-2 TRBD1 TRBV20-1 TGCAGTGCTAGAGATTGGGGAACAGGGGGCGACTATGGCTACACCTTC CSARDWGTGGDYGYTF
- TRBJ1-4 - TRBV30 TGTGCCTGGGAGGGGGGGGCTAATGAAAAACTGTTTTTT CAWEGGANEKLFF
medium-sized TRBJ1-5 - TRBV6-1 TGTGCCAGCAGTCCGAGTGATAGCAATCAGCCCCAGCATTTT CASSPSDSNQPQHF
few TRBJ2-7 - TRBV6-4 TGTGCCAGCTCCTACGAGCAGTACTTC CASSYEQYF
many TRBJ2-4 - TRBV30 TGTGCCTGGAGTGTACCGAGTGTGGGGAATAACATTCAGTACTTC CAWSVPSVGNNIQYF
many TRBJ1-6 TRBD1 TRBV18 TGTGCCAGCTCATGGGACAGTGATTCACCCCTCCACTTT CASSWDSDSPLHF
- TRBJ1-3 - TRBV4-3 TGCGCCAGCAGCCAAGATGTAGGGTTGACTGGAAACACCATATATTTT CASSQDVGLTGNTIYF
many TRBJ2-3 - TRBV5-1 TGCGCCAGCAGCTTGTCACAGGTTATCACAGATACGCAGTATTTT CASSLSQVITDTQYF
- TRBJ2-1 TRBD2 TRBV30 TGTGCCTGGAGTTCTAGCGGGAGTCAGTTCTTC CAWSSSGSQFF
medium-sized TRBJ1-5 TRBD1 TRBV6-1 TGTGCCAGCAGTCAGACAGGGAGTGGCAATCAGCCCCAGCATTTT CASSQTGSGNQPQHF
medium-sized TRBJ2-2 TRBD2 TRBV6-1 TGTGCCAGCAGTGACCCGGGACTACAGAACACCGGGGAGCTGTTTTTT CASSDPGLQNTGELFF
few TRBJ1-1 - TRBV5-1 TGCGCCAGCAGCTTGGGTCCTACGGAGAACACTGAAGCTTTCTTC CASSLGPTENTEAFF